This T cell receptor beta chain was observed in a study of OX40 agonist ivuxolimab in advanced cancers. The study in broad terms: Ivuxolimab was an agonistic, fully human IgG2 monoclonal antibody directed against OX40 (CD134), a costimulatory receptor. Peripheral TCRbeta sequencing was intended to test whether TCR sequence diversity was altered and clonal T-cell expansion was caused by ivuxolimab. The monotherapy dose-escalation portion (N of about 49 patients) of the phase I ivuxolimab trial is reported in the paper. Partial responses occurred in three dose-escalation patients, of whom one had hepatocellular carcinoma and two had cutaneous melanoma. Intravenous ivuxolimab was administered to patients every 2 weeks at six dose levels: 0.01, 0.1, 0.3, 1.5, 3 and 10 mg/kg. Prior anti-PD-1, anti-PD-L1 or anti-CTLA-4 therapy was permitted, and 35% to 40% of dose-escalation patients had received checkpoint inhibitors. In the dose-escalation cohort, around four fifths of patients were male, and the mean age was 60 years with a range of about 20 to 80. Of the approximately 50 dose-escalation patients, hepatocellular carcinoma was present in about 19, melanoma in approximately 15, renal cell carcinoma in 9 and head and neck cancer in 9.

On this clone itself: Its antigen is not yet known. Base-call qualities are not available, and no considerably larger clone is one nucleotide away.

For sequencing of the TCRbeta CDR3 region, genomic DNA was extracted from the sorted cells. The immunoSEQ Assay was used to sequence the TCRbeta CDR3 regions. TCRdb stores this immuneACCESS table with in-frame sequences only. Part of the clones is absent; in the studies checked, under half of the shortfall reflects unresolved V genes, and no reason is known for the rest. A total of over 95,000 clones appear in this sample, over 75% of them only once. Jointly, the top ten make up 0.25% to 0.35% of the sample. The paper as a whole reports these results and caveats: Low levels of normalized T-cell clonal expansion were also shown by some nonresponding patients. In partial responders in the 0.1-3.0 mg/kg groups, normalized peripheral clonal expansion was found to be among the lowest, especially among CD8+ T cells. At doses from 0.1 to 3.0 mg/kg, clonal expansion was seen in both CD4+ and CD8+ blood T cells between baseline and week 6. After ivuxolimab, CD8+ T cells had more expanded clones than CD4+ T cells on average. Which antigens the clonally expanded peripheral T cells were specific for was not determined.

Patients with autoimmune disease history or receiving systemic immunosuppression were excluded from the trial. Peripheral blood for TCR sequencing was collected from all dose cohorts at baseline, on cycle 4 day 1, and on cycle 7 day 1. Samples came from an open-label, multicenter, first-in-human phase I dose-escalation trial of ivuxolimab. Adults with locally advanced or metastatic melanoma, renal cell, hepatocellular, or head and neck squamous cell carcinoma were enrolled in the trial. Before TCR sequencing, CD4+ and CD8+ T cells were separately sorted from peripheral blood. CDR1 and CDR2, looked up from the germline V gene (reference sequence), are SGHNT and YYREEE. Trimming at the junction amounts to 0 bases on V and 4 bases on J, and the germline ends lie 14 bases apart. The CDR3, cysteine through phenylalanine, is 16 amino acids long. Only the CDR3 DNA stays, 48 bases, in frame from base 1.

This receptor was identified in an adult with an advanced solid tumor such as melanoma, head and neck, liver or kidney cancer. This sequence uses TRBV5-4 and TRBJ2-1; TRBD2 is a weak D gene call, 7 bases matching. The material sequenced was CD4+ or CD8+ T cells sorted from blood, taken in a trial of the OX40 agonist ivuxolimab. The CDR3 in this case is CASSLAGGAGYNEQFF. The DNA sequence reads TGTGCCAGCAGCTTGGCGGGGGGCGCAGGGTACAATGAGCAGTTCTTC. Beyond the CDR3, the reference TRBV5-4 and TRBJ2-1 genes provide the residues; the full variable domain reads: ETGVTQSPTHLIKTRGQQVTLRCSSQSGHNTVSWYQQALGQGPQFIFQYYREEENGRGNFPPRFSGLQFPNYSSELNVNALELDDSALYLCASSLAGGAGYNEQFFGPGTRLTVL.